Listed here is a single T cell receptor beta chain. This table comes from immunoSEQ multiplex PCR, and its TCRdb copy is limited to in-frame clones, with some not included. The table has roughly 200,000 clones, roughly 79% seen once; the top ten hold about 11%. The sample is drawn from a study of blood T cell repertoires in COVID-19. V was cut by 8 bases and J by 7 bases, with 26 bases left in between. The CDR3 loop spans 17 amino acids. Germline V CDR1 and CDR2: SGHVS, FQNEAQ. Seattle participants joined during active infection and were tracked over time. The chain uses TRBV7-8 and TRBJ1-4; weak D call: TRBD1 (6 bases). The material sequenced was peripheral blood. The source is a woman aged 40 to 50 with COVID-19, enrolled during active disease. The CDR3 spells CASGEPRGLPNPEKLFF. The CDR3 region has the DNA TGTGCCAGCGGGGAACCGAGGGGGTTGCCTAATCCTGAAAAACTGTTTTTT. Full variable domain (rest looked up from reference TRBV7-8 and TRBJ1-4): GAGVSQSPRYKVAKRGQDVALRCDPISGHVSLFWYQQALGQGPEFLTYFQNEAQLDKSGLPSDRFFAERPEGSVSTLKIQRTQQEDSAVYLCASGEPRGLPNPEKLFFGSGTQLSVL.